The 11 T cell receptor beta chains listed next were all sequenced from one sample in a study of T cell responses to AZD1222 COVID-19 vaccine. Clones were read by immunoSEQ multiplex PCR, and TCRdb kept only the in-frame ones, dropping some. This sample has roughly 100,000 clones, with 75% to 90% found just once. The sample consisted of peripheral blood, taken 28 days after the second AZD1222 dose. These receptors were collected from an adult who received the AZD1222 COVID-19 vaccine.

This chain uses TRBV7-3 with TRBJ1-1; no definite D call. V was cut by 5 bases and J by 4 bases, with 11 bases left in between. This CDR3 contains 13 residues. The V gene's germline CDR1 is SGHTA and CDR2 FQGTGA. The CDR3 bases are TGTGCCAGCAGCCTTCGGGGAGGCACTGAAGCTTTCTTT. Its protein product is CASSLRGGTEAFF.

This chain links TRBV28 with TRBJ1-2, with TRBD1 matching over 8 bases. The CDR3 covers 17 residues. Germline CDR1 MDHEN, CDR2 SYDVKM. With V trimmed by 5 bases and J by 1 base, 12 bases remained unmatched. CDR3 in amino acids: CASSPRDRLLGNYGYTF. CDR3 sequence (DNA): TGTGCCAGCAGTCCCAGGGACAGGTTGTTGGGTAACTATGGCTACACCTTC.

The chain uses TRBV7-9 and TRBJ1-3; the D gene is possibly TRBD1 (6 bases). CDR3 length: 15 amino acids. Germline V gene lookup returns CDR1 SEHNR and CDR2 FQNEAQ (reference sequence). V was pared by 4 bases and J by 8 bases, with 18 bases between. The CDR3: CASSSYQGRKDTIYF. Written as DNA, the CDR3 is TGTGCCAGCAGCTCGTACCAGGGGCGCAAAGACACCATATATTTT.

The chain has TRBV6-5 and TRBJ2-3; D remains ambiguous. Germline lookup yields CDR1 MNHEY and CDR2 SVGAGI. Deletions cut 7 bases from V and 1 base from J, with 12 bases between. This CDR3 contains 14 residues. This CDR3 is CASKKGLGTDTQYF. CDR3 nucleotide sequence: TGTGCCAGCAAGAAGGGATTGGGCACAGATACGCAGTATTTT.

The DNA of the CDR3 is TGTGCCAGCTCACCAAGTCAAGGAAACTATGGCTACACCTTC. It encodes CASSPSQGNYGYTF. V and J are TRBV18 and TRBJ1-2; D not resolved. The germline gives CDR1 KGHSH, CDR2 LQKENI. This CDR3 spans 14 amino acids. V was trimmed by 2 bases and J by 2 bases, leaving 9 bases between them. The variable domain in full, with the rest retrieved from reference TRBV18 and TRBJ1-2, is NAGVMQNPRHLVRRRGQEARLRCSPMKGHSHVYWYRQLPEEGLKFMVYLQKENIIDESGMPKERFSAEFPKEGPSILRIQQVVRGDSAAYFCASSPSQGNYGYTFGSGTRLTVV.

The chain is built from TRBV5-6 and TRBJ2-7; TRBD2 matches 11 bases. Germline CDR1 reads SGHDT; CDR2 reads YYEEEE. Trimming cost V 5 bases and J 5 bases; bases outside gene matches: 6. This CDR3 is 14 amino acids long. The CDR3 sequence is CASSLLAGANEQYF. The CDR3 DNA reads TGTGCCAGCAGTTTACTAGCGGGAGCTAACGAGCAGTACTTC.

This rearrangement joins TRBV3-1 (or the pseudogene TRBV3-2) to TRBJ1-6; unclear D gene. In germline, CDR1 is LGHDT, CDR2 YNNKEL (reference sequence). The ends were cut back, 4 bases at V and 8 bases at J, with 9 bases in the middle. The CDR3 is 13 residues long. CDR3 protein: CASSPRTDSPLHF. CDR3 sequence (DNA): TGTGCCAGCAGCCCACGGACGGATTCACCCCTCCACTTT.

The V gene is TRBV5-6, the J gene TRBJ1-1; 10 bases are a match to TRBD1. Germline V gene data show CDR1 as SGHDT and CDR2 as YYEEEE. Germline trimming cut 5 bases from V and 5 bases from J; bases unmatched to any gene: 6. CDR3 length: 14 amino acids. The CDR3 sequence is CASRAGQGRTEAFF. In DNA form, the CDR3 reads TGTGCCAGCAGAGCGGGACAGGGGAGGACTGAAGCTTTCTTT.

The rearrangement links TRBV19 to TRBJ2-5; possibly TRBD2 for D (5 bases). This CDR3 comprises 16 residues. V dropped 5 bases and J dropped 1 base, with 17 bases sitting between them. Germline-derived CDR1 and CDR2 are LNHDA and SQIVND (reference sequence). CDR3 residues: CASSGPPSGIQETQYF. The CDR3 DNA follows: TGTGCCAGTAGTGGCCCCCCATCGGGAATCCAAGAGACCCAGTACTTC.

This chain joins TRBV15 and TRBJ2-5; D remains ambiguous. Germline V gene lookup returns CDR1 LNHNV and CDR2 YYDKDF (reference sequence). The CDR3 totals 15 residues. The ends were cut back, 1 base at V and 1 base at J, with 10 bases in the middle. The CDR3 coding sequence is TGTGCCACCAGCAGAGCTAGAGCCAGCCAAGAGACCCAGTACTTC. It specifies CATSRARASQETQYF.

This clone was recorded a few times. The rearrangement joins TRBV9 to TRBJ1-3; D perhaps matches TRBD1 (6 bases). The length of the CDR3 is 16 residues. V was cut by 3 bases and J by 4 bases, with 17 bases left in between. Germline CDR1 reads SGDLS; CDR2 reads YYNGEE. In DNA, the CDR3 is TGTGCCAGCAGCGCCACAAGGCGGGACATCGGAAACACCATATATTTT. This translates into CASSATRRDIGNTIYF. Full variable domain (remainder filled in from reference TRBV9 and TRBJ1-3): DSGVTQTPKHLITATGQRVTLRCSPRSGDLSVYWYQQSLDQGLQFLIQYYNGEERAKGNILERFSAQQFPDLHSELNLSSLELGDSALYFCASSATRRDIGNTIYFGEGSWLTVV.